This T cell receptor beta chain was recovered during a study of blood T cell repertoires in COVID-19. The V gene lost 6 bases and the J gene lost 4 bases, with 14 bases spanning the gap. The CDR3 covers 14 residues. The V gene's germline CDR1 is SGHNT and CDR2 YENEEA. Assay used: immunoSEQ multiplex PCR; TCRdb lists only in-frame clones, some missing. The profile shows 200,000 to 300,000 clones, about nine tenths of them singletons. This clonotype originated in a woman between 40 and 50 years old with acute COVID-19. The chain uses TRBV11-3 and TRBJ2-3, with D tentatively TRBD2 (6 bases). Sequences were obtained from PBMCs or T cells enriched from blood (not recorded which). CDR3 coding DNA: TGTGCCAGCAGTCCCAGCTCGGGGGCAGATACGCAGTATTTT. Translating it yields CASSPSSGADTQYF.